Sequencing of this T cell receptor (beta chain) was carried out in a study of shared clonotypes between healthy human individuals. On the study more broadly: Serving as donors were two women and a few men, whose ages spanned 18 to 49.

The donors, healthy adults who were HIV-negative, had experienced no recent acute infections or vaccinations. CD45RO+ cells were combined with CCR7-negative CD45RA+ TemRA cells to form CD8 memory. Assay runs were performed at deep level. The method was immunoSEQ multiplex PCR; TCRdb's version includes in-frame clones alone and lacks a portion of them. Of under 150,000 clones listed, more than 65% are singletons. The V gene's germline CDR1 is SGHVS and CDR2 FQNEAQ. CDR3 size: 15 residues. V lost 2 bases, J lost 6 bases, and 6 bases stayed unmatched. This sequence originates from a woman aged 25 to 45 in good health. The V gene is TRBV7-8, the J gene TRBJ2-7, with TRBD1 matching over 11 bases. The sequencing input was memory CD8+ T cells sorted from blood. Regarding subset: CD45RO+ cells pooled with CCR7-negative TemRA cells. CDR3 sequence (DNA): TGTGCCAGCAGCTTACCCGGGACAGGGGGTTCCGAGCAGTACTTC. This encodes CASSLPGTGGSEQYF.